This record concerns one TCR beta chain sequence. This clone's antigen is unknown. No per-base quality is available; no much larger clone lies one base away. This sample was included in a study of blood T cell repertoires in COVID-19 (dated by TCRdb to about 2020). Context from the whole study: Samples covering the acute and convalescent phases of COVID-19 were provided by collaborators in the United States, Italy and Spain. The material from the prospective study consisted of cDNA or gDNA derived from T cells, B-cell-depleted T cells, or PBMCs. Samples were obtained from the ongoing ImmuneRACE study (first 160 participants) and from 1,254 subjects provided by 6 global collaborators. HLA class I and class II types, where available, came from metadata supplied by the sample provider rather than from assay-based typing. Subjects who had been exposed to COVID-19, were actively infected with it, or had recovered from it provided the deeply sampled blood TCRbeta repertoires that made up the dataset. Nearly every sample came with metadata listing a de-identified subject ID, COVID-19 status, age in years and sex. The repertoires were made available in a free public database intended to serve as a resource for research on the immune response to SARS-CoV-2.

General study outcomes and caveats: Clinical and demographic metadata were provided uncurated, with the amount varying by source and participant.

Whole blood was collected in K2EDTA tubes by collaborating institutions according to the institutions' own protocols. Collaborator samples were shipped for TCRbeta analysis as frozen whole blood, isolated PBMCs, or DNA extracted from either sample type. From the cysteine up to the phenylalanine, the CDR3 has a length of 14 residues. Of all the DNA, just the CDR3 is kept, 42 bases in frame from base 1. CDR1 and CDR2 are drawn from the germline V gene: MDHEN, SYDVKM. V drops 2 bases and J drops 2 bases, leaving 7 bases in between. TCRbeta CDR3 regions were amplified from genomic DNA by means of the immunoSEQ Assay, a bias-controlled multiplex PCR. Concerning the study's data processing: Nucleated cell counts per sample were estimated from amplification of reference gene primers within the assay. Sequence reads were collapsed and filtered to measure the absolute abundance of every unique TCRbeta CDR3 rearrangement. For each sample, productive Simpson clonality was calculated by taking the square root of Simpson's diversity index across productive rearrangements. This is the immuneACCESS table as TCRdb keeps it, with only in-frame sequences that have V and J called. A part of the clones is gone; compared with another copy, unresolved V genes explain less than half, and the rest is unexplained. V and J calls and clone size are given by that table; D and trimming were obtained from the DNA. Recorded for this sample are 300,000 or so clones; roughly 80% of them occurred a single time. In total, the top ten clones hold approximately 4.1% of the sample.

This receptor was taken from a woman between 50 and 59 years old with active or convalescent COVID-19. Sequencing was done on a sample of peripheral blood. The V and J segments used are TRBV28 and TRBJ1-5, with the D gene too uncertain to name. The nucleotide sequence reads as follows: TGTGCCAGCAGTTTAATCCAGGGCAATCAGCCCCAGCATTTT. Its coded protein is CASSLIQGNQPQHF.